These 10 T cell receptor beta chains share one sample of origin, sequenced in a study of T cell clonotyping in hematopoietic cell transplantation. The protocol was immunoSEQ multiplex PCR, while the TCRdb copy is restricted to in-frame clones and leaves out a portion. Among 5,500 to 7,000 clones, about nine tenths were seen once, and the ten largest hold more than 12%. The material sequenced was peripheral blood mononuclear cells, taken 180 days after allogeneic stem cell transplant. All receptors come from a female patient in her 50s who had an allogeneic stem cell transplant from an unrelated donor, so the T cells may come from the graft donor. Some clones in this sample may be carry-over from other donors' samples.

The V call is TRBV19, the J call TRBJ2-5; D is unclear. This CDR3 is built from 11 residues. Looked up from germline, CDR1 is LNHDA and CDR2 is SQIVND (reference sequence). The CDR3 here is CARAAIETQYF. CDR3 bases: TGTGCAAGGGCGGCCATAGAGACCCAGTACTTC.

The CDR3, as DNA: TGTGCCAGCAGCCAAGAAGTACATGAGCAGTTCTTC. Amino acid sequence: CASSQEVHEQFF. The chain uses TRBV4-2 and TRBJ2-1; D is undetermined. The CDR3 has 12 amino acids. V was clipped by 0 bases and J by 8 bases, with 5 bases between them. Germline V gene data show CDR1 as LGHNA and CDR2 as YNFKEQ.

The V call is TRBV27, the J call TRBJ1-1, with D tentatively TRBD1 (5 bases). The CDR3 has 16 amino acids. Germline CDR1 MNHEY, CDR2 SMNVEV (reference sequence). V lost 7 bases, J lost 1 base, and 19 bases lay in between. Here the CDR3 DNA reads TGTGCCAGCAACGGGGCCAGGGTAGGGTCGAACACTGAAGCTTTCTTT. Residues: CASNGARVGSNTEAFF.

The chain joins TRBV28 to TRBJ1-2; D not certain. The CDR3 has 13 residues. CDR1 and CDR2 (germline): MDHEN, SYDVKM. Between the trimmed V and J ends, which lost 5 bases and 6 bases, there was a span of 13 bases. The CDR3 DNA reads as TGTGCCAGCAGTCCCCTAGTGTGGGATGGCTACACCTTC. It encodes CASSPLVWDGYTF.

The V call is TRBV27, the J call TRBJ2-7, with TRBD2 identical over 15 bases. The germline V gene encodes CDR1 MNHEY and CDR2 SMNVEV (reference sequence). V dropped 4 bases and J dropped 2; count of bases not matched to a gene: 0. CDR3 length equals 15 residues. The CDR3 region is CASSWTSGGAYEQYF. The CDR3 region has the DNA TGTGCCAGCAGTTGGACTAGCGGGGGGGCCTACGAGCAGTACTTC.

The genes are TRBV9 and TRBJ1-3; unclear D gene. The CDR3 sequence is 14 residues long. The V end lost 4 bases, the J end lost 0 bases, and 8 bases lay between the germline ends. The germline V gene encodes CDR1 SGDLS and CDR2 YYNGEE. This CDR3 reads CASSQISSGNTIYF. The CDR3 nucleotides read TGTGCCAGCAGCCAGATAAGCTCTGGAAACACCATATATTTT. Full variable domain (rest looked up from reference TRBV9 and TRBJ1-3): DSGVTQTPKHLITATGQRVTLRCSPRSGDLSVYWYQQSLDQGLQFLIQYYNGEERAKGNILERFSAQQFPDLHSELNLSSLELGDSALYFCASSQISSGNTIYFGEGSWLTVV.

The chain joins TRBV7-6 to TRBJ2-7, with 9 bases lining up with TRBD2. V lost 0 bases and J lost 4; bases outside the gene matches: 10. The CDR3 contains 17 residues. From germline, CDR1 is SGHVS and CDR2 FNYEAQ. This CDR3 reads CASSLALGGGGAYEQYF. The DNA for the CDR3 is TGTGCCAGCAGCTTAGCGCTTGGCGGGGGGGGAGCTTACGAGCAGTACTTC.

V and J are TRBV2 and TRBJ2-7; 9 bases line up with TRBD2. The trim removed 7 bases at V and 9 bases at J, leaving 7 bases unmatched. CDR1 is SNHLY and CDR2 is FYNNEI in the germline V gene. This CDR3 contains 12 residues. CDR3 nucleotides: TGTGCCAGCACCCCTAGCGGGGTAAGGCAGTACTTC. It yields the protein CASTPSGVRQYF.

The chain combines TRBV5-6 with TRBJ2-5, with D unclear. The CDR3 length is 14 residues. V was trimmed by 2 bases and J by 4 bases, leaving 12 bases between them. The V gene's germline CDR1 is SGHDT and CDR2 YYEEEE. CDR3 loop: CASSFLTSGETQYF. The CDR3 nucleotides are TGTGCCAGCAGCTTCTTGACTTCCGGAGAGACCCAGTACTTC.

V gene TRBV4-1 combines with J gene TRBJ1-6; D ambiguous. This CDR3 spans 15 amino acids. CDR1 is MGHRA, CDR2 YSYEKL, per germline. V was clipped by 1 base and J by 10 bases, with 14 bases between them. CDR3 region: CASSQVGPRRSPLHF. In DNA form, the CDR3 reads TGCGCCAGCAGCCAAGTCGGACCCCGAAGGTCACCCCTCCACTTT.